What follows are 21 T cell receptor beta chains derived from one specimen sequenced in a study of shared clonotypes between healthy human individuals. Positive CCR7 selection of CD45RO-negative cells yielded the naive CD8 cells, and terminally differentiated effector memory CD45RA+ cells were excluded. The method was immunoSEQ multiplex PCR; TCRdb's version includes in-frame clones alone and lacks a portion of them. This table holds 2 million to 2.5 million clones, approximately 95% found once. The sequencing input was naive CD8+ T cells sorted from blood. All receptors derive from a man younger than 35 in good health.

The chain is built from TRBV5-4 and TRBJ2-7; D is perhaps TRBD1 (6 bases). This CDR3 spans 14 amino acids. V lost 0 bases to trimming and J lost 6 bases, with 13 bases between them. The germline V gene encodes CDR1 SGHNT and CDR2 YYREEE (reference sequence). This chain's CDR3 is CASSLEGGGTEQYF. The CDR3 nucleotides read TGTGCCAGCAGCTTGGAAGGGGGTGGCACCGAGCAGTACTTC. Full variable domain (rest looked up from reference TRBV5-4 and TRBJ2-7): ETGVTQSPTHLIKTRGQQVTLRCSSQSGHNTVSWYQQALGQGPQFIFQYYREEENGRGNFPPRFSGLQFPNYSSELNVNALELDDSALYLCASSLEGGGTEQYFGPGTRLTVT.

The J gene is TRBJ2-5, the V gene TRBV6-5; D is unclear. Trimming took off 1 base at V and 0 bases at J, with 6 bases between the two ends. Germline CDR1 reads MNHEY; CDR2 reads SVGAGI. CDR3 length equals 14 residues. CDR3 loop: CASSYLANQETQYF. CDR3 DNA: TGTGCCAGCAGTTACTTGGCGAACCAAGAGACCCAGTACTTC.

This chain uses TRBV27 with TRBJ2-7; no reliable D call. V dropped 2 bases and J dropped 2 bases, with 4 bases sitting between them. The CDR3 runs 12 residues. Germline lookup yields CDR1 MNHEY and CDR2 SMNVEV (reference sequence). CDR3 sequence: CASSLNTYEQYF. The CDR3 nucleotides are TGTGCCAGCAGTTTAAACACCTACGAGCAGTACTTC.

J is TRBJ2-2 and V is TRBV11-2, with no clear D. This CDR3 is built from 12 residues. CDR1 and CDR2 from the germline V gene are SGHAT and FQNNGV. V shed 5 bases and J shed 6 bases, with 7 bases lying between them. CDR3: CASSPASGELFF. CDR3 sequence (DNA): TGTGCCAGCAGCCCCGCCTCCGGGGAGCTGTTTTTT.

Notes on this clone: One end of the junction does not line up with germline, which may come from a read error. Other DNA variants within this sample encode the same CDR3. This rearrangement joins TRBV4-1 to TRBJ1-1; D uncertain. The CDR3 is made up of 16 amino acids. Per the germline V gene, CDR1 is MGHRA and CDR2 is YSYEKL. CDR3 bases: TGCGCCAGCAGCCAAGATGACGGAGGGCTTTACACCGAAGCTTTCTTT. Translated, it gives CASSQDDGGLYTEAFF.

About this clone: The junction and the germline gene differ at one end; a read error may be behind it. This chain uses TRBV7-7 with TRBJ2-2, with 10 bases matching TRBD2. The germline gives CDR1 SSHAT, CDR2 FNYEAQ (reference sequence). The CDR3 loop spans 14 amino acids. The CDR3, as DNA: TGTGCTAGCAGCTCCGGACTAGCGGCCGGGGAGCTGTTTTTT. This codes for CASSSGLAAGELFF.

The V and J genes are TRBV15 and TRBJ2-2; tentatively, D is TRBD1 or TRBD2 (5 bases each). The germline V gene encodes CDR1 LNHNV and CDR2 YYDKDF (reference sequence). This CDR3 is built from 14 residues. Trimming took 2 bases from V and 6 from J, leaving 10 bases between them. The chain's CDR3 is CATSRIGDAGELFF. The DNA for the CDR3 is TGTGCCACCAGCAGAATAGGGGACGCCGGGGAGCTGTTTTTT.

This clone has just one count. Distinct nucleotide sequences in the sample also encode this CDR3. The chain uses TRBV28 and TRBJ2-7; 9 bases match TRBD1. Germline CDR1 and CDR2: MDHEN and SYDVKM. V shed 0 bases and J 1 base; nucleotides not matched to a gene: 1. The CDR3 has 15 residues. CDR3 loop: CASSLWGQGSYEQYF. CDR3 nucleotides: TGTGCCAGCAGTTTATGGGGACAGGGATCCTACGAGCAGTACTTC. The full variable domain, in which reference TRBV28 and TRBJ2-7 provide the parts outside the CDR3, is DVKVTQSSRYLVKRTGEKVFLECVQDMDHENMFWYRQDPGLGLRLIYFSYDVKMKEKGDIPEGYSVSREKKERFSLILESASTNQTSMYLCASSLWGQGSYEQYFGPGTRLTVT.

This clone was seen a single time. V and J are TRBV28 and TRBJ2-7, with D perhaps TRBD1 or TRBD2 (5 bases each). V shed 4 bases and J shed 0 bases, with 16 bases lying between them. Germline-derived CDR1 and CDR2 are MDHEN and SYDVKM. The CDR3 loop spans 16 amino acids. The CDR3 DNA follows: TGTGCCAGCAGTTCCCCTTTTGGGGGAAGCTCCTACGAGCAGTACTTC. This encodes CASSSPFGGSSYEQYF.

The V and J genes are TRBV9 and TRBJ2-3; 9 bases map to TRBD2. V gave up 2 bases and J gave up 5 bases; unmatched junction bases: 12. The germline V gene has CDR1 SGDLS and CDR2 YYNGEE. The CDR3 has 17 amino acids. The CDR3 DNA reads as TGTGCCAGCAGCGTGGTAGCGGGAGTTTCCCTCGGAGATACGCAGTATTTT. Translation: CASSVVAGVSLGDTQYF.

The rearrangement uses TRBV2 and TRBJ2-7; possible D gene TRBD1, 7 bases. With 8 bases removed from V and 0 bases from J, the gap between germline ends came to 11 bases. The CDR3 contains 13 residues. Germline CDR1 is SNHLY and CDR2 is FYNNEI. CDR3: CASAGQPSYEQYF. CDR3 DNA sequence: TGTGCCAGCGCGGGACAGCCCTCCTACGAGCAGTACTTC.

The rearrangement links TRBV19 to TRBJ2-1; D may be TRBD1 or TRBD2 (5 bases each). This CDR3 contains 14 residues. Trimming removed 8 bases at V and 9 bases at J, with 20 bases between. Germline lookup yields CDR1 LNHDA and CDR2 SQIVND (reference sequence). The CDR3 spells CASSPLVSGGEQFF. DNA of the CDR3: TGTGCCAGTTCCCCTCTTGTATCTGGGGGTGAGCAGTTCTTC. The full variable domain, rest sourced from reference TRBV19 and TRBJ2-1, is DGGITQSPKYLFRKEGQNVTLSCEQNLNHDAMYWYRQDPGQGLRLIYYSQIVNDFQKGDIAEGYSVSREKKESFPLTVTSAQKNPTAFYLCASSPLVSGGEQFFGPGTRLTVL.

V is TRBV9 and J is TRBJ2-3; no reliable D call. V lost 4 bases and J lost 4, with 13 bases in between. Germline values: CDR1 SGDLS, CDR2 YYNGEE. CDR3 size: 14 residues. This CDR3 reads CASSSTARSDTQYF. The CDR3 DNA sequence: TGTGCCAGCAGCTCTACGGCGAGGTCAGATACGCAGTATTTT.

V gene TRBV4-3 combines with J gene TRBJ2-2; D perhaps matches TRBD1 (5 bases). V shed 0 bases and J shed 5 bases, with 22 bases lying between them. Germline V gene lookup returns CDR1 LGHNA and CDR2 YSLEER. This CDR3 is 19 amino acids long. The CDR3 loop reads CASSQDIGASLTLTGELFF. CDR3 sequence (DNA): TGCGCCAGCAGCCAAGATATAGGGGCGAGCCTAACCCTAACCGGGGAGCTGTTTTTT.

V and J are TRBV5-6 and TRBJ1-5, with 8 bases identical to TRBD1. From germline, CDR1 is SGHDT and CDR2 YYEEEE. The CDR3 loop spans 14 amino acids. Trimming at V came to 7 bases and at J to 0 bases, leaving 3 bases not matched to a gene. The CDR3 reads CASGQGYSNQPQHF. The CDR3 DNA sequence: TGTGCCAGCGGACAGGGCTATAGCAATCAGCCCCAGCATTTT.

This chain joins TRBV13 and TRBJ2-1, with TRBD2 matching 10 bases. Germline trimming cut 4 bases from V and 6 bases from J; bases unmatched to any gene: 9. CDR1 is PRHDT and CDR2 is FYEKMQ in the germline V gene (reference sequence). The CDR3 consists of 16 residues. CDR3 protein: CASSSSSGSISNEQFF. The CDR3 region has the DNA TGTGCCAGCAGCTCCTCTAGCGGGAGTATCTCCAATGAGCAGTTCTTC.

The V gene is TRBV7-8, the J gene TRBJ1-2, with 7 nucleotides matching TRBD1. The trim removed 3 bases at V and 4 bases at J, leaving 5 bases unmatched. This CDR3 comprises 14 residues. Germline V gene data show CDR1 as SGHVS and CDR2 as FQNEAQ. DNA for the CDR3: TGTGCCAGCAGCTTTGACAGGGAGGGCTATGGCTACACCTTC. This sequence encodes CASSFDREGYGYTF.

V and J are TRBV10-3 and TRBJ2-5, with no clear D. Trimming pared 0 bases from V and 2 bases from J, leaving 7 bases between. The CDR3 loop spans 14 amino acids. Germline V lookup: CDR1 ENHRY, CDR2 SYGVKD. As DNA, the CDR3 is TGTGCCATCAGTGAGTCGCTGAATCAAGAGACCCAGTACTTC. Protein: CAISESLNQETQYF.

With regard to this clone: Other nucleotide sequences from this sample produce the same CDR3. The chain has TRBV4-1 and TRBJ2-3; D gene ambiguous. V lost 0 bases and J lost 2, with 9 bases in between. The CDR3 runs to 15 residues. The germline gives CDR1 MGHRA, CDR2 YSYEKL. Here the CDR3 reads CASSQDPASTDTQYF. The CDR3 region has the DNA TGCGCCAGCAGCCAAGACCCGGCTTCCACAGATACGCAGTATTTT.

CDR3 coding DNA: TGCGCCAGCAGCTCGAATTGGGACACTGAAGCTTTCTTT. Amino acid sequence: CASSSNWDTEAFF. The chain carries TRBV5-1 and TRBJ1-1; D gene uncertain. Trimming removed 3 bases at V and 3 bases at J, with 9 bases between. The CDR3 length is 13 residues. Germline CDR1 SGHRS, CDR2 YFSETQ.

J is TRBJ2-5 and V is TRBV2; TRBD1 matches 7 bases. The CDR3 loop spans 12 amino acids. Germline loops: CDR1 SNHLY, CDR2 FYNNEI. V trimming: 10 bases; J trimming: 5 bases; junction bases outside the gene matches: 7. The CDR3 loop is CATQGESETQYF. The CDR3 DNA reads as TGTGCCACCCAGGGGGAATCTGAGACCCAGTACTTC.